This TCR beta chain is drawn from a study of T cells expressing NK-cell markers. The CDR3 runs 18 residues. Germline V gives CDR1 SGHRS, CDR2 YFSETQ. For TCR beta, cDNA was produced by 5'RACE template switching with UMIs. TCRdb re-called the 5' RACE reads and gives one entry per CDR3 protein, without DNA. This table holds about 460,000 distinct CDR3 sequences. The receptor comes from a woman aged 50 to 65 in good health. The source material was blood T cells: a sorted CD56 or NKG2C T cell subset, CD4+ or CD8+ T cells, or bulk PBMC T cells (not recorded which). The V call is TRBV5-1, the J call TRBJ2-6. This CDR3 reads CASSLRPASPSGANVLTF.